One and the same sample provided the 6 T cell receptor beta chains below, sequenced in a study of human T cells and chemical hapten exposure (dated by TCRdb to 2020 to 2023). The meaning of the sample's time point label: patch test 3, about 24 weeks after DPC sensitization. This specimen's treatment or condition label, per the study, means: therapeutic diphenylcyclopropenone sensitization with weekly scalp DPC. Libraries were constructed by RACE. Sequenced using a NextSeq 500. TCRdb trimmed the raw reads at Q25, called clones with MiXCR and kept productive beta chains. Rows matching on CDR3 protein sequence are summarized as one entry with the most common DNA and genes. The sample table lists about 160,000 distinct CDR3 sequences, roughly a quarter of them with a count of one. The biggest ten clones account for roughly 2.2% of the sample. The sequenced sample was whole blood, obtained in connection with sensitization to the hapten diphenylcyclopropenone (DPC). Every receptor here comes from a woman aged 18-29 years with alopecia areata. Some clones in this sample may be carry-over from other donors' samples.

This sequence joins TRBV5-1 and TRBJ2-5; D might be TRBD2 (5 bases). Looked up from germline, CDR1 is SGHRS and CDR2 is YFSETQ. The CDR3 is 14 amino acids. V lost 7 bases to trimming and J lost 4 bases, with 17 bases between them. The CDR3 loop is CASGTRPPAETQYF. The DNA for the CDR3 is TGCGCCAGCGGAACTAGGCCCCCCGCAGAGACCCAGTACTTC.

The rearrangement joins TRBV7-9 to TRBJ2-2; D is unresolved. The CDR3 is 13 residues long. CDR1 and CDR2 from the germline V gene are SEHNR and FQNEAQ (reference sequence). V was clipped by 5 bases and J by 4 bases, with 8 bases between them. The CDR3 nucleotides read TGTGCCAGCAGCACTACGGGCACCGGGGAGCTGTTTTTT. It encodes CASSTTGTGELFF.

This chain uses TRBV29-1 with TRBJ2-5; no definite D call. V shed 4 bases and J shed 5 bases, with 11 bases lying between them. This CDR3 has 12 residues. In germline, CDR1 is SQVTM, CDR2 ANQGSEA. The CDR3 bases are TGCAGCGTTGTCGGAAACGAGGAGACCCAGTACTTC. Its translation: CSVVGNEETQYF.

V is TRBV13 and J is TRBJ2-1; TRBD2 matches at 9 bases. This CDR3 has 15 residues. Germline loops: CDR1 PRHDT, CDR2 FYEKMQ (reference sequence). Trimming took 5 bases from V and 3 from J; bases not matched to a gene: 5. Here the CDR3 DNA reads TGTGCCAGCAGCCCGCGGGAGGGGAGCTACAATGAGCAGTTCTTC. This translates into CASSPREGSYNEQFF. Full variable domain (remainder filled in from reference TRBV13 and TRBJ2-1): AAGVIQSPRHLIKEKRETATLKCYPIPRHDTVYWYQQGPGQDPQFLISFYEKMQSDKGSIPDRFSAQQFSDYHSELNMSSLELGDSALYFCASSPREGSYNEQFFGPGTRLTVL.

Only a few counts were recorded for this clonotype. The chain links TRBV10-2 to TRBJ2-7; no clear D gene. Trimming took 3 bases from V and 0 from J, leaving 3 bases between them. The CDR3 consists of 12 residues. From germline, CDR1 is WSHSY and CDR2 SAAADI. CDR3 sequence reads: CASSENSYEQYF. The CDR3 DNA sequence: TGCGCCAGCAGTGAAAACTCCTACGAGCAGTACTTC.

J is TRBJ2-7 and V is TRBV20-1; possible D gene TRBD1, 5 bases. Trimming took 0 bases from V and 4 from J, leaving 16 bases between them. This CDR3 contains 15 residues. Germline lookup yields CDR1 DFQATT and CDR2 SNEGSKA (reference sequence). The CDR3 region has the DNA TGCAGTGCTAGAGATCCCCCCAGGGATTTTTACGAGCAGTACTTC. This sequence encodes CSARDPPRDFYEQYF.